These 11 T cell receptor beta chains were all obtained from the same sample, sequenced in a study of memory CD8 T cells in hepatitis C reinfection. Repertoires were generated with immunoSEQ multiplex PCR, while TCRdb's copy carries only in-frame clones and drops some. This sample yields 5,000 to 6,500 clones, of which over 75% are seen a single time; 22% belongs to the top ten. Described time point: pre-reinfection, 55 to 20 weeks before reinfection detection. Sorted cells were sequenced directly ex vivo without any in vitro expansion. The specimen sequenced was naive CD8+ T cells sorted from blood. The receptors derive from a man between 45 and 60 years old with hepatitis C virus infection.

Regarding this clone: The junction shows a germline mismatch at one end, possibly a read error. The chain couples TRBV4-1 to TRBJ1-2, with unresolved D. The CDR3 has 16 residues. Germline CDR1 and CDR2: MGHRA and YSYEKL. This CDR3 is CASSREPGLQLSGYAF. Here the CDR3 DNA reads TGCGCCAGCAGCCGAGAACCGGGTCTTCAACTCTCTGGCTACGCCTTC.

V and J are TRBV2 and TRBJ2-3; 13 nucleotides line up with TRBD2. The CDR3 extends over 15 amino acids. The germline CDR1 and CDR2 sequences are SNHLY and FYNNEI. V was clipped by 5 bases and J by 3 bases; unmatched bases: 2. The CDR3 region is CASSWTSGSTDTQYF. The CDR3, as DNA: TGTGCCAGCAGTTGGACTAGCGGGAGTACAGATACGCAGTATTTT.

This clone showed up just a few times. The chain joins TRBV6-1 to TRBJ2-7, with D unclear. V lost 6 bases and J lost 2, with 11 bases in between. Germline V gene sequence: CDR1 MNHNS, CDR2 SASEGT. The CDR3 contains 13 residues. The CDR3, as DNA: TGTGCCAGCAGAGTGGCGGTTACCTACGAGCAGTACTTC. Amino acids: CASRVAVTYEQYF.

The V and J genes are TRBV27 and TRBJ2-7; D is possibly TRBD1 (5 bases). The length of the CDR3 is 12 residues. V dropped 4 bases and J dropped 6 bases, with 10 bases sitting between them. Germline CDR1 and CDR2: MNHEY and SMNVEV (reference sequence). For the CDR3, the DNA is TGTGCCAGCAGTTGCCCAGGGTCCGAGCAGTACTTC. This encodes CASSCPGSEQYF.

The chain joins TRBV9 to TRBJ1-4; 8 bases match TRBD1. This CDR3 region has 14 residues. In germline, CDR1 is SGDLS, CDR2 YYNGEE. The ends lost 3 bases at V and 8 bases at J; junction bases unmatched: 6. The CDR3 nucleotides are TGTGCCAGCAGCGCTGACAGGGGAGACGAAAAACTGTTTTTT. Protein sequence: CASSADRGDEKLFF.

The chain links TRBV5-4 to TRBJ2-3, with 10 bases fitting TRBD2. This CDR3 is 17 amino acids long. With V trimmed by 1 base and J by 2 bases, 7 bases remained unmatched. In germline, CDR1 is SGHNT, CDR2 YYREEE (reference sequence). CDR3 residues: CASSLWRLAGATDTQYF. Written as DNA, the CDR3 is TGTGCCAGCAGCTTGTGGAGGCTAGCGGGAGCCACAGATACGCAGTATTTT. The full variable domain, in which reference TRBV5-4 and TRBJ2-3 provide the parts outside the CDR3, is ETGVTQSPTHLIKTRGQQVTLRCSSQSGHNTVSWYQQALGQGPQFIFQYYREEENGRGNFPPRFSGLQFPNYSSELNVNALELDDSALYLCASSLWRLAGATDTQYFGPGTRLTVL.

This chain joins TRBV19 and TRBJ2-7; TRBD1 might be the D (6 bases). Germline CDR1 LNHDA, CDR2 SQIVND (reference sequence). V shed 4 bases and J shed 2 bases, with 9 bases lying between them. This CDR3 comprises 13 residues. CDR3: CASSSRGAYEQYF. Written as DNA, the CDR3 is TGTGCCAGTAGTAGCAGGGGCGCCTACGAGCAGTACTTC.

A word on this clone: In the same sample, other DNA sequences code for this CDR3. This sequence joins TRBV15 and TRBJ2-6, with D possibly TRBD1 on 6 matching bases. The V end was cut by 6 bases, the J end by 0 bases, with 6 bases between. CDR3 length: 14 amino acids. Per the germline V gene, CDR1 is LNHNV and CDR2 is YYDKDF (reference sequence). CDR3 sequence reads: CATRDSSGANVLTF. CDR3 in DNA: TGTGCCACCAGGGACAGCTCTGGGGCCAACGTCCTGACTTTC.

The J gene is TRBJ2-5, the V gene TRBV29-1, with TRBD2 identical over 9 bases. The CDR3 totals 19 residues. In germline, CDR1 is SQVTM, CDR2 ANQGSEA. J was trimmed by 1 base and V by 0 bases; bases with no gene match: 15. DNA for the CDR3: TGCAGCGTTGAAGATGGGGCTAGCGGGGAGACTTCTTCCCAAGAGACCCAGTACTTC. Translation gives CSVEDGASGETSSQETQYF. The full variable domain, in which reference TRBV29-1 and TRBJ2-5 provide the parts outside the CDR3, is SAVISQKPSRDICQRGTSLTIQCQVDSQVTMMFWYRQQPGQSLTLIATANQGSEATYESGFVIDKFPISRPNLTFSTLTVSNMSPEDSSIYLCSVEDGASGETSSQETQYFGPGTRLLVL.

The chain joins TRBV4-1 to TRBJ2-2; 10 nucleotides agree with TRBD2. The CDR3 runs to 15 residues. J was trimmed by 6 bases and V by 3 bases; bases with no gene match: 4. In germline, CDR1 is MGHRA, CDR2 YSYEKL. DNA for the CDR3: TGCGCCAGCAGCCAGGGACTAGCGCAGGCCGGGGAGCTGTTTTTT. Protein product: CASSQGLAQAGELFF.

J is TRBJ2-7 and V is TRBV6-5, with 7 bases matching TRBD1. This CDR3 has 14 residues. The V segment lost 8 bases and the J segment 0 bases; nucleotides outside the gene matches: 7. Per the germline V gene, CDR1 is MNHEY and CDR2 is SVGAGI. The DNA for the CDR3 is TGTGCCAGCCGTACCGGGGACAGCTCCTACGAGCAGTACTTC. This encodes CASRTGDSSYEQYF.